This is a list of T cell receptor beta chains from one sample in a study of T cell responses to AZD1222 COVID-19 vaccine. The table came from immunoSEQ multiplex PCR; TCRdb's copy has only in-frame clones and leaves some out. The sample lists roughly 120,000 clones, roughly 87% occurring once. Sequenced here: peripheral blood, sampled on day 0 of AZD1222 vaccination. The receptors here all came from an adult in good health. The conserved cysteine and the conserved F or W are not part of the CDR3 here. A D gene is named only where the DNA matches it firmly.

V: TRBV18
J: TRBJ2-7
D: .
CDR3: ASSPPSIGGDQRVQY

V: TRBV5-3
J: TRBJ1-1
D: .
CDR3: ARIKGTEAF

V: TRBV7-9
J: TRBJ1-5
D: .
CDR3: ASSLGGAEQPQH

V: TRBV24-1
J: TRBJ1-5
D: .
CDR3: ATSDSSEPSNQPQH

V: TRBV21-1
J: TRBJ2-1
D: .
CDR3: ASPGREAHNEQF

V: TRBV5-1
J: TRBJ1-1
D: TRBD1
CDR3: ASSLAAGGTEAF

V: TRBV30
J: TRBJ2-1
D: .
CDR3: AWSVSGIEQF

V: TRBV5-1
J: TRBJ2-2
D: TRBD2
CDR3: ASSFPTGEGTGELF

V: TRBV28
J: TRBJ1-2
D: .
CDR3: ASSSGPYGYT

V: TRBV5-8
J: TRBJ1-5
D: .
CDR3: ASSLGKGNSNQPQH

V: TRBV5-1
J: TRBJ1-2
D: .
CDR3: ASSFSQGSPFGYT

V: TRBV4-2
J: TRBJ1-4
D: .
CDR3: ASSQAYGSTNEKLF

V: TRBV4-1
J: TRBJ2-1
D: TRBD1
CDR3: ASSSDRYNEQF

V: TRBV2
J: TRBJ2-7
D: TRBD2
CDR3: ASSASGSSYEQY

V: TRBV28
J: TRBJ1-6
D: .
CDR3: ASSPGLLGSPLH

V: TRBV5-5
J: TRBJ1-5
D: .
CDR3: ASSFAGGLNQPQH

V: TRBV2
J: TRBJ2-7
D: TRBD2
CDR3: AQRAPGGKNFYEQY

V: TRBV2
J: TRBJ1-1
D: .
CDR3: ASSENWGTEAF

V: TRBV4-1
J: TRBJ2-4
D: TRBD2
CDR3: ASSHRTPGLAGGAAKNIQY

V: TRBV19
J: TRBJ1-2
D: .
CDR3: ASSQDLANYGYT

V: TRBV27
J: TRBJ2-1
D: TRBD2
CDR3: ASSLISGRWNEQF

V: TRBV28
J: TRBJ2-3
D: .
CDR3: ASNVAPTNTQY

V: TRBV25-1
J: TRBJ2-2
D: TRBD1
CDR3: ASSDLRTGPAGELF

V: TRBV3-1/TRBV3-2
J: TRBJ1-4
D: .
CDR3: ASSQVRGNEKLF

V: TRBV5-1
J: TRBJ1-1
D: TRBD1
CDR3: ASSTDRDSPTEAF